The next 18 T cell receptor beta chains were all read from a single sample in a study of blood T cell repertoires in COVID-19. Only in-frame clones appear in the TCRdb table, and some are missing; sequencing was by immunoSEQ multiplex PCR. The sample lists about 210,000 clones, 80% occurring once. Sequencing used PBMCs or T cells enriched from blood (not recorded which). These receptors all come from a man younger than 45 with acute COVID-19.

The J gene is TRBJ1-4, the V gene TRBV11-2, with TRBD1 identical over 10 bases. The CDR3 covers 18 residues. After removal of 5 bases from V and 0 bases from J, the junction contained 9 bases not matched to a gene. Germline assignment: CDR1 SGHAT and CDR2 FQNNGV. CDR3 in amino acids: CASSAGQGLYATNEKLFF. In DNA, the CDR3 is TGTGCCAGCAGCGCGGGACAGGGGCTTTATGCAACTAATGAAAAACTGTTTTTT.

The rearrangement uses TRBV2 and TRBJ1-6; a weak D match, TRBD1 (5 bases). Trimming left V 4 bases short and J 7 bases short, with 11 bases between. The CDR3 totals 14 residues. The V gene's germline CDR1 is SNHLY and CDR2 FYNNEI. The CDR3 sequence is CASSVAGRNSPLHF. The CDR3 DNA reads as TGTGCCAGCAGTGTTGCAGGGAGGAATTCACCCCTCCACTTT. Combining the CDR3 with reference TRBV2 and TRBJ1-6 gives the whole variable domain EPEVTQTPSHQVTQMGQEVILRCVPISNHLYFYWYRQILGQKVEFLVSFYNNEISEKSEIFDDQFSVERPDGSNFTLKIRSTKLEDSAMYFCASSVAGRNSPLHFGNGTRLTVT.

Regarding this clone: Other DNA variants within this sample encode the same CDR3. The V gene is TRBV25-1, the J gene TRBJ1-5; D remains unclear. CDR1 and CDR2 from the germline V gene are MGHDK and SYGVNS. There are 13 residues in the CDR3. V was trimmed by 3 bases and J by 2 bases, leaving 5 bases between them. The CDR3 DNA reads as TGTGCCAGCAGTGATTCAGGCAATCAGCCCCAGCATTTT. Translated: CASSDSGNQPQHF.

This clone occurred many times. The gene calls are TRBV30 and TRBJ2-5; possibly TRBD2 for D (5 bases). CDR3 length equals 13 residues. From germline, CDR1 is GTSNPN and CDR2 SVGIG (reference sequence). V was pared by 0 bases and J by 4 bases, with 9 bases between. CDR3 sequence reads: CAWSVNEGETQYF. For the CDR3, the DNA is TGTGCCTGGAGTGTCAACGAGGGAGAGACCCAGTACTTC.

The chain is built from TRBV11-2 and TRBJ1-2; possible D gene TRBD1, 6 bases. V was trimmed by 0 bases and J by 3 bases, leaving 11 bases between them. Germline V lookup: CDR1 SGHAT, CDR2 FQNNGV. CDR3 size: 15 residues. The CDR3, as DNA: TGTGCCAGCAGCTTAGATTCCGCAGGGGACTATGGCTACACCTTC. Translated: CASSLDSAGDYGYTF.

This clone was detected once. This chain connects TRBV19 to TRBJ1-1; 12 bases line up with TRBD1. CDR1 and CDR2 (germline): LNHDA, SQIVND (reference sequence). The CDR3 covers 17 residues. V lost 6 bases and J lost 11; bases outside the gene matches: 19. CDR3 protein: CASSSLSDGTGGAWAFF. In DNA form, the CDR3 reads TGTGCCAGTAGCAGCCTTTCCGACGGGACAGGGGGCGCGTGGGCTTTCTTT.

The rearrangement uses TRBV21-1 and TRBJ1-1; the D segment call TRBD1 is taken from the table without a DNA check. TRBV21-1 is described as a pseudogene. The CDR3 sequence is 16 residues long. The CDR3 nucleotides are TGTGCCAGCAGCAAAGACAGGACAGGTAAGCACACTGAAGCTTTCTTT. This encodes CASSKDRTGKHTEAFF.

The rearrangement joins TRBV2 to TRBJ1-4; a weak D match, TRBD1 (5 bases). The V gene's germline CDR1 is SNHLY and CDR2 FYNNEI. The CDR3 covers 14 residues. The V gene lost 6 bases and the J gene lost 8 bases, with 16 bases spanning the gap. This CDR3 reads CASRYSPRVEKLFF. CDR3 bases: TGTGCCAGCAGATACAGCCCCAGGGTGGAAAAACTGTTTTTT.

The rearrangement uses TRBV14 and TRBJ1-1; D gene unclear. Trimming shortened V by 1 base and J by 3 bases, and 12 bases separated the two germline ends. CDR3 size: 15 residues. Germline V lookup: CDR1 SGHDN, CDR2 FVKESK. The CDR3: CASSQASGDYTEAFF. The CDR3 DNA is TGTGCCAGCAGCCAAGCGTCCGGGGATTACACTGAAGCTTTCTTT.

This chain connects TRBV2 to TRBJ1-2, with D perhaps matching TRBD1 (5 bases). The CDR3 is 16 residues long. Germline CDR1 is SNHLY and CDR2 is FYNNEI. V was pared by 7 bases and J by 4 bases, with 22 bases between. CDR3 DNA: TGTGCCAGCAAATATGTCGATGCGGGGCTAGGCTATGGCTACACCTTC. This gives the protein CASKYVDAGLGYGYTF.

The V gene is TRBV21-1, the J gene TRBJ1-2; TRBD1 reflects the table's D call only, with no check against the DNA. TRBV21-1 is tagged as a pseudogene. The length of the CDR3 is 13 residues. The DNA of the CDR3 is TGTGCCAGCACCGCGACAGGGACCTATGGCTACACCTTC. This gives the protein CASTATGTYGYTF.

The J gene is TRBJ1-5, the V gene TRBV10-2, with D uncertain. This CDR3 has 13 amino acids. The V gene lost 3 bases and the J gene lost 6 bases, with 9 bases spanning the gap. CDR1 is WSHSY, CDR2 SAAADI, per germline. As DNA, the CDR3 is TGCGCCAGCAGTGAACCCGGAGTTCAGCCCCAGCATTTT. The encoded protein is CASSEPGVQPQHF.

This clone was observed at least ten times. The chain joins TRBV1 to TRBJ2-3; the DNA was not used to check the table's D call, TRBD1. TRBV1 counts as a pseudogene. The CDR3 is 17 amino acids. The CDR3: CTSSYRPRDKGTDTQYF. The CDR3 region has the DNA TGCACCAGCAGCTACCGCCCACGGGACAAAGGCACAGATACGCAGTATTTT.

The rearrangement uses TRBV29-1 and TRBJ2-1; the D gene is possibly TRBD2 (6 bases). CDR3 length: 14 amino acids. Trimming cost V 0 bases and J 8 bases, with 14 bases left between them. The germline gives CDR1 SQVTM, CDR2 ANQGSEA. The DNA for the CDR3 is TGCAGCGTTGAAGATAAGAGACTAGAGTATGAGCAGTTCTTC. Translating gives CSVEDKRLEYEQFF.

The chain recombines TRBV19 with TRBJ1-2; TRBD1 might be the D (6 bases). Trimming stripped 0 bases from V and 5 bases from J, with 16 bases between. CDR3 length equals 16 residues. CDR1 and CDR2 (germline): LNHDA, SQIVND (reference sequence). CDR3 in amino acids: CASSIDRKRGIYGYTF. The CDR3 DNA reads as TGTGCCAGTAGTATAGATCGGAAGAGGGGGATATATGGCTACACCTTC. The variable domain in full, completed from reference TRBV19 and TRBJ1-2, reads DGGITQSPKYLFRKEGQNVTLSCEQNLNHDAMYWYRQDPGQGLRLIYYSQIVNDFQKGDIAEGYSVSREKKESFPLTVTSAQKNPTAFYLCASSIDRKRGIYGYTFGSGTRLTVV.

Points on this clone: The same CDR3 is also encoded by other DNA sequences in this sample. The chain combines TRBV9 with TRBJ2-2; 12 bases are shared with TRBD1. The CDR3 sequence is 15 residues long. CDR1 is SGDLS and CDR2 is YYNGEE in the germline V gene. The V gene end was trimmed by 3 bases and the J gene end by 8 bases; junction bases not matched to a gene: 5. The CDR3 coding sequence is TGTGCCAGCAGCGGGGGACAGGGGGCGATTGGGGAGCTGTTTTTT. Protein product: CASSGGQGAIGELFF. Filled out from reference TRBV9 and TRBJ2-2, the complete variable domain reads DSGVTQTPKHLITATGQRVTLRCSPRSGDLSVYWYQQSLDQGLQFLIQYYNGEERAKGNILERFSAQQFPDLHSELNLSSLELGDSALYFCASSGGQGAIGELFFGEGSRLTVL.

V usage is TRBV29-1 and J usage is TRBJ1-1; a weak D match, TRBD1 (5 bases). Per germline, CDR1 SQVTM and CDR2 ANQGSEA. The CDR3 contains 13 residues. V lost 6 bases to trimming and J lost 1 base, with 12 bases between them. The CDR3 region is CSVGGRQNTEAFF. For the CDR3, the DNA is TGCAGCGTCGGGGGACGACAGAACACTGAAGCTTTCTTT.

The V and J genes are TRBV29-1 and TRBJ1-2; a possible D gene is TRBD1 (6 bases). Germline CDR1 reads SQVTM; CDR2 reads ANQGSEA. The CDR3 runs to 12 residues. CDR3 amino acids: CSEQGSPYGYTF. The CDR3 nucleotides read TGCTCTGAACAGGGTAGCCCCTATGGCTACACCTTC.